Listed here are 21 T cell receptor beta chains from one sample, sequenced in a study of human T cells and chemical hapten exposure. Documented time point: patch test 3, about 24 weeks after DPC sensitization. Treatment reported: therapeutic diphenylcyclopropenone sensitization with weekly scalp DPC. TCRdb passed the RACE reads through MiXCR, listing each CDR3 protein once. The table includes about 90,000 distinct CDR3 sequences, roughly 10% detected once. The specimen was whole blood, collected in connection with sensitization to the hapten diphenylcyclopropenone (DPC). The source is a woman in her thirties with alopecia areata. Some clones in this sample may be carry-over from other donors' samples.

The sample holds a few counts of this clonotype. The chain carries TRBV3-1 and TRBJ2-7; D gene unclear. The CDR3 is 13 residues long. V lost 4 bases to trimming and J lost 1 base, with 8 bases between them. Germline CDR1 reads LGHDT; CDR2 reads YNNKEL (reference sequence). CDR3 coding DNA: TGTGCCAGCAGCCTTGGGTTGTCCTACGAGCAGTACTTC. It encodes CASSLGLSYEQYF.

This clonotype showed up just a few times. The J gene is TRBJ2-6, the V gene TRBV28; D is unresolved. Trimming removed 5 bases from V and 5 bases from J, with 4 bases in between. Germline V gene lookup returns CDR1 MDHEN and CDR2 SYDVKM. The CDR3 totals 12 residues. CDR3 in amino acids: CASSTRANVLTF. In DNA form, the CDR3 reads TGTGCCAGCAGTACCCGGGCCAACGTCCTGACTTTC.

The gene calls are TRBV11-2 and TRBJ2-1, with D maybe TRBD2 (6 bases). CDR1 is SGHAT, CDR2 FQNNGV, per germline. The length of the CDR3 is 16 residues. V was shortened by 3 bases and J by 4 bases, with 16 bases between the two germline ends. The CDR3 nucleotides are TGTGCCAGCAGCTTTTCCGCGGGACTCACGTACAATGAGCAGTTCTTC. Translated, it gives CASSFSAGLTYNEQFF.

The chain carries TRBV9 and TRBJ1-5, with D unclear. The V gene's germline CDR1 is SGDLS and CDR2 YYNGEE. The length of the CDR3 is 14 residues. V lost 4 bases, J lost 5 bases, and 13 bases lay in between. In DNA form, the CDR3 reads TGTGCCAGCAGCCCCCGGCAGGTCGATCAGCCCCAGCATTTT. Its translation: CASSPRQVDQPQHF. The variable domain in full, completed from reference TRBV9 and TRBJ1-5, reads DSGVTQTPKHLITATGQRVTLRCSPRSGDLSVYWYQQSLDQGLQFLIQYYNGEERAKGNILERFSAQQFPDLHSELNLSSLELGDSALYFCASSPRQVDQPQHFGDGTRLSIL.

The sample holds many counts of this clonotype. This sequence joins TRBV5-1 and TRBJ2-7; D is ambiguous. Germline V gene lookup returns CDR1 SGHRS and CDR2 YFSETQ. This CDR3 contains 13 residues. V gave up 0 bases and J gave up 3 bases, with 7 bases separating them. The chain's CDR3 is CASSLDLGYEQYV. Here the CDR3 DNA reads TGCGCCAGCAGCTTGGATTTAGGCTACGAGCAGTACGTC.

J is TRBJ1-2 and V is TRBV7-2; 7 nucleotides align to TRBD1. V was pared by 5 bases and J by 5 bases, with 5 bases of the junction left unmatched. Germline V lookup: CDR1 SGHTA, CDR2 FQGNSA. The CDR3 sequence is 13 residues long. This CDR3 reads CASSQDRQYGYTF. The CDR3 nucleotides read TGTGCCAGCAGCCAGGACAGGCAATATGGCTACACCTTC.

This clonotype was counted many times. This chain uses TRBV12-3 or TRBV12-4 with TRBJ1-1, with a possible D match to TRBD1 (5 bases). The CDR3 extends over 12 amino acids. Trimming shortened V by 3 bases and J by 5 bases, and 7 bases separated the two germline ends. Here the CDR3 DNA reads TGTGCCAGCAGTTTGTGGGGGACTGAAGCTTTCTTT. It yields the protein CASSLWGTEAFF.

As regards this clonotype: A read error is possible here, since a much larger clone lies one base away. The CDR3 does not close with the conserved phenylalanine or tryptophan, likely indicating a read error. The rearrangement joins TRBV3-1 to TRBJ2-1, with TRBD1 as a possible D gene (5 bases). The CDR3 consists of 14 residues. In germline, CDR1 is LGHDT, CDR2 YNNKEL (reference sequence). V was clipped by 2 bases and J by 10 bases, with 15 bases between them. CDR3 in amino acids: CASSQRARVSEQFL. DNA for the CDR3: TGTGCCAGCAGCCAAAGAGCCAGGGTTTCGGAGCAGTTCTTA.

The chain employs TRBV28 and TRBJ1-1; the D gene is possibly TRBD1 (5 bases). The length of the CDR3 is 16 residues. Trimming left V 1 base short and J 5 bases short, with 17 bases between. Germline V gives CDR1 MDHEN, CDR2 SYDVKM. CDR3 sequence (DNA): TGTGCCAGCAGTTTATACGTGGCAGGGTGGGGAACTGAAGCTTTCTTT. Translating gives CASSLYVAGWGTEAFF.

A remark on this clonotype: Germline and junction disagree at one end, which may indicate a read error. CDR3 nucleotides: TGTGCCAGCAGCTTAACTCCGGGACTAGCCAACTTC. It is translated as CASSLTPGLANF. The chain links TRBV7-2 to TRBJ2-1; TRBD2 matches at 9 bases. Per the germline V gene, CDR1 is SGHTA and CDR2 is FQGNSA. CDR3 length: 12 amino acids. The complete variable domain, with remaining parts taken from reference TRBV7-2 and TRBJ2-1, reads GAGVSQSPSNKVTEKGKDVELRCDPISGHTALYWYRQSLGQGLEFLIYFQGNSAPDKSGLPSDRFSAERTGGSVSTLTIQRTQQEDSAVYLCASSLTPGLANFGPGTRLTVL.

At least ten counts were recorded for this clonotype. V gene TRBV7-8 combines with J gene TRBJ2-5, with D possibly matching TRBD2 (7 bases). From germline, CDR1 is SGHVS and CDR2 FQNEAQ. The CDR3 extends over 13 amino acids. V gave up 3 bases and J gave up 5 bases, with 10 bases separating them. The CDR3 loop is CASSFGGRETQYF. For the CDR3, the DNA is TGTGCCAGCAGCTTCGGGGGGCGGGAGACCCAGTACTTC.

This clonotype was seen many times. The chain uses TRBV29-1 and TRBJ1-5, with D unresolved. The V and J ends lost 3 bases and 7 bases respectively, with 13 bases between them. The germline CDR1 and CDR2 sequences are SQVTM and ANQGSEA. The CDR3 runs to 13 residues. CDR3 DNA: TGCAGCGTTGAGCAGATCCACGGACAGCCCCAGCATTTT. It codes for CSVEQIHGQPQHF.

This clonotype was recorded at least ten times. The chain combines TRBV7-2 with TRBJ2-2; 7 bases agree with TRBD2. J lost 5 bases, V lost 5 bases, and 8 bases had no gene match. There are 15 residues in the CDR3. Germline V gene sequence: CDR1 SGHTA, CDR2 FQGNSA. The CDR3: CASSTSSGGTGELFF. CDR3 nucleotides: TGTGCCAGCAGCACCTCTAGCGGTGGGACCGGGGAGCTGTTTTTT.

This clonotype was recorded at least ten times. The chain links TRBV30 to TRBJ1-4; D call uncertain. Trimming left V 0 bases short and J 5 bases short, with 7 bases between. CDR3 length: 13 amino acids. The germline CDR1 and CDR2 sequences are GTSNPN and SVGIG (reference sequence). CDR3: CAWSVVRNEKLFF. The CDR3 DNA is TGTGCCTGGAGTGTAGTCCGAAATGAAAAACTGTTTTTT.

This clonotype was recorded at least ten times. The chain uses TRBV29-1 and TRBJ2-3; D perhaps matches TRBD2 (5 bases). The CDR3 is made up of 12 amino acids. The V end lost 3 bases, the J end lost 3 bases, and 7 bases lay between the germline ends. CDR1 and CDR2 from the germline V gene are SQVTM and ANQGSEA. For the CDR3, the DNA is TGCAGCGTTGACCGGGGTACAGATACGCAGTATTTT. Translation gives CSVDRGTDTQYF.

This clonotype appeared many times. The chain uses TRBV19 and TRBJ1-2, with 7 positions matching TRBD1. This CDR3 is 13 amino acids long. Germline trimming cut 6 bases from V and 3 bases from J; bases unmatched to any gene: 4. Germline-derived CDR1 and CDR2 are LNHDA and SQIVND (reference sequence). CDR3 DNA sequence: TGTGCCAGTAGCCCTACAGGGGACTATGGCTACACCTTC. This encodes CASSPTGDYGYTF.

J is TRBJ1-2 and V is TRBV4-3; D is ambiguous. Looked up from germline, CDR1 is LGHNA and CDR2 is YSLEER. This CDR3 contains 15 residues. V lost 0 bases to trimming and J lost 3 bases, with 11 bases between them. CDR3 bases: TGCGCCAGCAGCCAAGATCCTTACAGCGACTATGGCTACACCTTC. Protein product: CASSQDPYSDYGYTF.

This clonotype was picked up many times. The chain recombines TRBV29-1 with TRBJ2-1; 13 bases map to TRBD2. Trimming cost V 0 bases and J 6 bases; bases outside gene matches: 8. The CDR3 extends over 17 amino acids. Germline V CDR1 and CDR2: SQVTM, ANQGSEA. The CDR3 DNA reads TGCAGCGTTGAAGATCGGGGAGGACTAGCGGGAGCCAATGAGCAGTTCTTC. Translating it yields CSVEDRGGLAGANEQFF.

This sequence joins TRBV24-1 and TRBJ2-3; D remains ambiguous. The germline V gene has CDR1 KGHDR and CDR2 SFDVKD. The V end lost 3 bases, the J end lost 0 bases, and 9 bases lay between the germline ends. This CDR3 has 15 amino acids. Written as DNA, the CDR3 is TGTGCCACCAGTGATGTGTCGGCTAGCACAGATACGCAGTATTTT. It specifies CATSDVSASTDTQYF.

This clonotype has a handful of counts. V and J are TRBV2 and TRBJ2-1; D possibly corresponds to TRBD1 (6 bases). In germline, CDR1 is SNHLY, CDR2 FYNNEI. Trimming took 6 bases from V and 14 from J, leaving 14 bases between them. The CDR3 contains 11 residues. CDR3 nucleotide sequence: TGTGCCAGCAGAGTCCGGGACATGAAGTTCTTC. This translates into CASRVRDMKFF.

On this clonotype itself: One junction end disagrees with the germline gene, perhaps due to a read error. CDR3 DNA sequence: TGTGCCAGCAGCCTAGCGGCAGGCTCGAACACTGAAGCTTTCTTT. It translates to CASSLAAGSNTEAFF. The rearrangement joins TRBV7-9 to TRBJ1-1; D remains ambiguous. There are 15 residues in the CDR3. Germline CDR1 SEHNR, CDR2 FQNEAQ (reference sequence).